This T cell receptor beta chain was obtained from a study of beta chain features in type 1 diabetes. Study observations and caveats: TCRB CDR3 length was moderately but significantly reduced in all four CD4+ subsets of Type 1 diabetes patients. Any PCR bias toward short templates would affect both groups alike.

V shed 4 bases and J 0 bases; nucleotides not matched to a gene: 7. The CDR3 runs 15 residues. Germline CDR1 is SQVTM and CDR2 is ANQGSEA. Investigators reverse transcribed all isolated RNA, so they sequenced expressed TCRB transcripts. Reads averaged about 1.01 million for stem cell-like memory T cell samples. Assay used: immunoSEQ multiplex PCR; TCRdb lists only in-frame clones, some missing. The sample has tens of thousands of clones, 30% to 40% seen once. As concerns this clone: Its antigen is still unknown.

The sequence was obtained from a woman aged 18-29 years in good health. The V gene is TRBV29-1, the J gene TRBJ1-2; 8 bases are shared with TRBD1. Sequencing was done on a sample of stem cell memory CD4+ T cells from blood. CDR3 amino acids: CSVAGTGTSNYGYTF. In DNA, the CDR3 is TGCAGCGTTGCCGGGACAGGAACTTCTAACTATGGCTACACCTTC.